A selection of T cell receptor beta chains follows, all from one sample in a study of PD-L1 blockade in urothelial cancer. Data came from immunoSEQ multiplex PCR; TCRdb stores just in-frame clones and leaves some out. The sample lists fewer than 25,000 clones, roughly 85% occurring once. The sample was PBMCs, taken around atezolizumab (anti-PD-L1) treatment. These receptors all stem from a man in his fifties or sixties with urothelial cancer. Each CDR3 is given with its conserved first and last residue. The D gene is left open where the match is weak.

>TRBJ2-5|TRBD2|TRBV7-2
TGTGCCAGCAGCTTATCCGCGACCGGGGGGGAGACCCAGTACTTC
CASSLSATGGETQYF
>TRBJ2-3|TRBD1|TRBV28
TGTGCCAGCAGCCTTATAGGACAGGCCCAAACAGATACGCAGTATTTT
CASSLIGQAQTDTQYF
>TRBJ2-2|TRBD2|TRBV5-6
TGTGCCAGCAGCCGTGGGACTAGCGGGTCAACCGGGGAGCTGTTTTTT
CASSRGTSGSTGELFF
>TRBJ2-5|-|TRBV11-2
TGTGCCAGCAGCAAAGGAATGCAGCGGGTGTGGGAGACCCAGTACTTC
CASSKGMQRVWETQYF
>TRBJ2-1|TRBD1|TRBV5-4
TGTGCCAGCAGCTCGACAGGGGATTGGAATGAGCAGTTCTTC
CASSSTGDWNEQFF
>TRBJ2-1|TRBD2|TRBV12-5
TGTGCTAGTGGTCCGACTAGCGGGGGGGCTGATGAGCAGTTCTTC
CASGPTSGGADEQFF
>TRBJ2-2|TRBD1|TRBV19
TGTGCCAGTAGGAAACCGGGACAGACGAACACCGGGGAGCTGTTTTTT
CASRKPGQTNTGELFF
>TRBJ1-5|TRBD1|TRBV18
TGTGCCAGCTCACTGACAGGGCTTAATCAGCCCCAGCATTTT
CASSLTGLNQPQHF
>TRBJ1-4|TRBD1|TRBV6-5
TGTGCCAGCAGTGAAGGGACAGGGTTTGAAAAACTGTTTTTT
CASSEGTGFEKLFF
>TRBJ2-3|TRBD2|TRBV25-1
TGTGCCAGCAGTGAAAAACGACTAGCGGGAGGTGCAGATACGCAGTATTTT
CASSEKRLAGGADTQYF
>TRBJ2-3|-|TRBV28
TGTGCCAGCATCAGACGGGACTTCCTACGGGGCACAGATACGCAGTATTTT
CASIRRDFLRGTDTQYF
>TRBJ2-1|-|TRBV18
TGTGCCAGCTCACGAGCGGACCCTTACAATGAGCAGTTCTTC
CASSRADPYNEQFF
>TRBJ1-1|-|TRBV18
TGTGCCAGCTCACGATTGACGGGTGAAGCTTTCTTT
CASSRLTGEAFF
>TRBJ1-5|-|TRBV27
TGTGCCAGCAGTTTCCGGGCCCTCGGGGATCAGCCCCAGCATTTT
CASSFRALGDQPQHF
>TRBJ2-7|-|TRBV5-1
TGCGCCAGCAGCCTTAATACCTACGAGCAGTACTTC
CASSLNTYEQYF
>TRBJ2-2|-|TRBV18
TGTGCCAGCTCAACGACACCGAACACCGGGGAGCTGTTTTTT
CASSTTPNTGELFF